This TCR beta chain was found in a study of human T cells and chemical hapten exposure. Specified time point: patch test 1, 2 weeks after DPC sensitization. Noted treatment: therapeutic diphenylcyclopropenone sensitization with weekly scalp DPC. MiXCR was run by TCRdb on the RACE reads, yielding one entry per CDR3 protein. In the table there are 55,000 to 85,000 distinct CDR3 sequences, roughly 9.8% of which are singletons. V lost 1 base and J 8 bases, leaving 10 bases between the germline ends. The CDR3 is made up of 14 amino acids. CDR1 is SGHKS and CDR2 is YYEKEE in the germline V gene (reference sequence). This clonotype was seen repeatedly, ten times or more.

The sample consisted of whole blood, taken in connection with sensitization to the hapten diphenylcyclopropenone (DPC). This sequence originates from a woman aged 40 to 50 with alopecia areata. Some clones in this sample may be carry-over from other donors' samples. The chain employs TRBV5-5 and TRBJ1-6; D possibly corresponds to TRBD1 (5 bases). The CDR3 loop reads CASSLPGGDSPLHF. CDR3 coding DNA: TGTGCCAGCAGCTTGCCAGGAGGGGATTCACCCCTCCACTTT.